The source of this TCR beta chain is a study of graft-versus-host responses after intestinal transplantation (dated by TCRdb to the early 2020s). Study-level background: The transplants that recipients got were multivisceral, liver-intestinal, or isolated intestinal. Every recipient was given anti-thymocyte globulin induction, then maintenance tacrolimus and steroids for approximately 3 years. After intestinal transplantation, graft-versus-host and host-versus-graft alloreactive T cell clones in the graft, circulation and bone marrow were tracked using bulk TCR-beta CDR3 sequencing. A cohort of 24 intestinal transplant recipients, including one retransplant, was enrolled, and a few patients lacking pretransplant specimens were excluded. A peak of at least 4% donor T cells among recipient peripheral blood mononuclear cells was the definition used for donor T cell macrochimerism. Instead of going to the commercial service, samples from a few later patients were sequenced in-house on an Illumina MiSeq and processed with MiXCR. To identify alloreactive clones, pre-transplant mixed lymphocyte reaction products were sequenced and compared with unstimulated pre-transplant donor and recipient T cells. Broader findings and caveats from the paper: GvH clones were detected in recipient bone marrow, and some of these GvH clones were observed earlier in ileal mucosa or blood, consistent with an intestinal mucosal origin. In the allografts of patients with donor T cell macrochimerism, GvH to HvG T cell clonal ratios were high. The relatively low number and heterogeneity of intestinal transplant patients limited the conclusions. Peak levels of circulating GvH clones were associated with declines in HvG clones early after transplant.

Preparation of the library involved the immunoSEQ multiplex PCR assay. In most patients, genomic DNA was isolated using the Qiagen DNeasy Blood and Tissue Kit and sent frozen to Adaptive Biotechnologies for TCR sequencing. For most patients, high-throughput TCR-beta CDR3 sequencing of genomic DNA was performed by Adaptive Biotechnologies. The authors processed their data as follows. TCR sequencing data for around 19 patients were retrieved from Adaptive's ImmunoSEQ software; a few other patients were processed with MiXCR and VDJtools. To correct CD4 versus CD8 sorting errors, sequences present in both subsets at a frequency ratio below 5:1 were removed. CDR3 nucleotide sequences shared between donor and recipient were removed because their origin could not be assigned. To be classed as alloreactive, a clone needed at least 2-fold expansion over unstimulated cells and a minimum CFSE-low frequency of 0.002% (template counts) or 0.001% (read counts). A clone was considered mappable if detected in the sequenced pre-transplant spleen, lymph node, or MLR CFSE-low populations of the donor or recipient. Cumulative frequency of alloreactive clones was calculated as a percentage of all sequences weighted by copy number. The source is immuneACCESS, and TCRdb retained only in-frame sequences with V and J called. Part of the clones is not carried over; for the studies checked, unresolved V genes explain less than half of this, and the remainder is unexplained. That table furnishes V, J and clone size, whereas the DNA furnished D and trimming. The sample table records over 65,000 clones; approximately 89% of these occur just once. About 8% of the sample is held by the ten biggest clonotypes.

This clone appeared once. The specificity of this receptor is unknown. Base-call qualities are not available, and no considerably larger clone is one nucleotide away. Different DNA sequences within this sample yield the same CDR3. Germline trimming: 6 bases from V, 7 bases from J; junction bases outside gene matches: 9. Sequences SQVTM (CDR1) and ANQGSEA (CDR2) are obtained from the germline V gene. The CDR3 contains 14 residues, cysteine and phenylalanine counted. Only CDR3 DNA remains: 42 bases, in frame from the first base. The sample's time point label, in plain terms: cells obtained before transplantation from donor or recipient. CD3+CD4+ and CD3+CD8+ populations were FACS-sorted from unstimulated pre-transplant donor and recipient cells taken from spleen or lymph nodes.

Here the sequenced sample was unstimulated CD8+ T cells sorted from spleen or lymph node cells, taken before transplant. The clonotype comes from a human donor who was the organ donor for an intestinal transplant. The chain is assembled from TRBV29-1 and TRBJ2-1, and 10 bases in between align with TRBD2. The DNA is TGCAGCGTGCCAGCGGGAGGGCCACAAAATGAGCAGTTCTTC. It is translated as CSVPAGGPQNEQFF.